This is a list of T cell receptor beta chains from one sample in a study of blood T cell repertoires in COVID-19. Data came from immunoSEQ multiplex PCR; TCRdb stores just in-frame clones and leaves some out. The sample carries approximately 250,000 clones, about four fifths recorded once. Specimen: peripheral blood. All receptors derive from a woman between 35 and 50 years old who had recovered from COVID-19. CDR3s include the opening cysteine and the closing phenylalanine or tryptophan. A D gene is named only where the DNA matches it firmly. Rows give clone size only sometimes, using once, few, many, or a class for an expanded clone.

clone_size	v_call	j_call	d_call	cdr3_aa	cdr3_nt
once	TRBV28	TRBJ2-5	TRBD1	CASRSQGIAETQYF	TGTGCCAGCAGGTCACAGGGGATTGCGGAGACCCAGTACTTC
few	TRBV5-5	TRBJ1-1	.	CASSLGLGGTEAFF	TGTGCCAGCAGCTTGGGCCTGGGGGGCACTGAAGCTTTCTTT
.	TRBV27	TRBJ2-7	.	CASSRTAQGDYEQYF	TGTGCCAGCAGCCGGACTGCCCAAGGAGACTACGAGCAGTACTTC
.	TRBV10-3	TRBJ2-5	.	CAISESGRETQYF	TGTGCCATCAGTGAGTCGGGGAGAGAGACCCAGTACTTC
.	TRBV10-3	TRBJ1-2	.	CAISDRGHGYTF	TGTGCCATCAGTGACAGGGGCCATGGCTACACCTTC
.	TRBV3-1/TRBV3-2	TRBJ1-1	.	CASNAGLNTEAFF	TGTGCCAGCAACGCCGGGTTAAACACTGAAGCTTTCTTT
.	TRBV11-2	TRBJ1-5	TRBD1	CASSPQGASNQPQHF	TGTGCCAGCAGCCCACAGGGGGCGAGCAATCAGCCCCAGCATTTT
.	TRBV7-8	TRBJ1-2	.	CASSLDKATGGYTF	TGTGCCAGCAGCTTAGATAAGGCGACGGGTGGCTACACCTTC
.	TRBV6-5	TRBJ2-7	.	CASSYTGGTVHYEQYF	TGTGCCAGCAGTTACACCGGCGGGACAGTTCACTACGAGCAGTACTTC
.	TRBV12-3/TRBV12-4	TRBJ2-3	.	CASRSSTDTQYF	TGTGCCAGCAGGTCTAGCACAGATACGCAGTATTTT
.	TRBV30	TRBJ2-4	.	CAGGTSLAKNIQYF	TGTGCCGGCGGTACCAGCCTAGCCAAAAACATTCAGTACTTC
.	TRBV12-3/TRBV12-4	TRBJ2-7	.	CASRLGLGYEQYF	TGTGCCAGCAGACTCGGACTGGGCTACGAGCAGTACTTC
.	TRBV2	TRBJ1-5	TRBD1	CASSRTGTGNQPQHF	TGTGCCAGCAGTAGGACAGGGACGGGGAATCAGCCCCAGCATTTT
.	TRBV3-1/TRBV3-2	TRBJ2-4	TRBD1	CASSQGTGTGIAKNIQYF	TGTGCCAGCAGCCAAGGGACCGGGACAGGGATAGCCAAAAACATTCAGTACTTC
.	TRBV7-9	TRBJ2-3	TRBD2	CASSAALAEATDTQYF	TGTGCCAGCAGCGCCGCTCTAGCGGAGGCCACAGATACGCAGTATTTT
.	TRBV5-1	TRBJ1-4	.	CASRPSATNEKLFF	TGCGCCAGCAGGCCCAGTGCAACTAATGAAAAACTGTTTTTT
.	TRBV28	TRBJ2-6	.	CASGVGGRRSGANVLTF	TGTGCCAGCGGTGTGGGGGGGCGACGCTCTGGGGCCAACGTCCTGACTTTC
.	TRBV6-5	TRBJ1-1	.	CASSYSLGQRNTEAFF	TGTGCCAGCAGTTACTCCTTAGGACAGAGGAACACTGAAGCTTTCTTT
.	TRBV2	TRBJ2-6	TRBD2	CASSEVRAGGPFSGANVLTF	TGTGCCAGCAGTGAAGTCAGAGCGGGGGGGCCTTTCTCTGGGGCCAACGTCCTGACTTTC
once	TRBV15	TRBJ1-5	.	CATSRVFGGRAYNQPQHF	TGTGCCACCAGCAGAGTGTTTGGGGGCAGGGCCTACAATCAGCCCCAGCATTTT
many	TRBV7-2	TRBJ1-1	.	CASSLGGVNTEAFF	TGTGCCAGCAGCTTGGGGGGAGTGAACACTGAAGCTTTCTTT
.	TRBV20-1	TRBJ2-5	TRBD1	CSASSSPGQRNYRTQYF	TGCAGTGCTAGTAGTTCACCGGGACAGAGGAACTATAGGACCCAGTACTTC
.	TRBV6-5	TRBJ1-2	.	CASSYSNRAGGYTF	TGTGCCAGCAGTTACTCGAACAGGGCCGGTGGCTACACCTTC
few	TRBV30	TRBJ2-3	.	CASTGQTTGTDTQYF	TGTGCCTCCACCGGACAGACCACCGGGACAGATACGCAGTATTTT
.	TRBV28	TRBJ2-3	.	CASSPRTRTDTQYF	TGTGCCAGCAGTCCCCGGACTCGCACAGATACGCAGTATTTT
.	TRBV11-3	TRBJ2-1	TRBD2	CASSLAGGGAREQFF	TGTGCCAGCAGCTTAGCGGGCGGGGGGGCCAGGGAGCAGTTCTTC
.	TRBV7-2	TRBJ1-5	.	CASSPFGSNQPQHF	TGTGCCAGCAGCCCTTTCGGGAGCAATCAGCCCCAGCATTTT
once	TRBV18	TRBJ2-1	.	CASSPSVYNEQFF	TGTGCCAGCTCACCCTCCGTCTACAATGAGCAGTTCTTC
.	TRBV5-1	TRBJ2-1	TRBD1	CASSLEGQGAGEQFF	TGCGCCAGCAGCTTGGAGGGACAGGGGGCTGGTGAGCAGTTCTTC
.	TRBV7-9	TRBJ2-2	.	CASSSRHNPTSAGELFF	TGTGCCAGCAGCTCCCGCCATAACCCAACGAGCGCCGGGGAGCTGTTTTTT
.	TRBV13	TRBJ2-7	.	CASSFFYEQYF	TGTGCCAGCAGCTTCTTCTACGAGCAGTACTTC
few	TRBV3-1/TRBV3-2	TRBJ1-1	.	CASSLPGSNTEAFF	TGTGCCAGCAGCCTCCCGGGGTCTAACACTGAAGCTTTCTTT
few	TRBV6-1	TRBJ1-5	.	CASSERPRDHNQPQHF	TGTGCCAGCAGTGAAAGGCCGCGGGACCATAATCAGCCCCAGCATTTT
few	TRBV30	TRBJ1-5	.	CAWSGNRRDQPQHF	TGTGCCTGGAGTGGAAACAGGCGTGATCAGCCCCAGCATTTT
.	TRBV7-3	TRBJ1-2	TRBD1	CASSPGQGGGYGYTF	TGTGCCAGCAGCCCGGGACAGGGCGGGGGCTATGGCTACACCTTC
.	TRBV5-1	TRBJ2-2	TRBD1	CASSFAGTGRNTGELFF	TGCGCCAGCAGTTTCGCCGGGACAGGGAGGAACACCGGGGAGCTGTTTTTT
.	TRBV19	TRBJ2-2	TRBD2	CASSIGLAGAVNTGELFF	TGTGCCAGTAGTATTGGACTAGCGGGGGCTGTGAACACCGGGGAGCTGTTTTTT
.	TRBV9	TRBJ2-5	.	CASSSLNRGETQYF	TGTGCCAGCAGCTCCCTTAATAGAGGAGAGACCCAGTACTTC
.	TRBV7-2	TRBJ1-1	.	CASSFGQYTEAFF	TGTGCCAGCAGCTTTGGGCAGTACACTGAAGCTTTCTTT
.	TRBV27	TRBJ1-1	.	CASSFLTAGTEAFF	TGTGCCAGCAGTTTCCTCACGGCGGGGACTGAAGCTTTCTTT
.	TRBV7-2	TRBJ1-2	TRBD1	CASSTRRTGGYGYTF	TGTGCCAGCAGCACCAGAAGGACAGGTGGCTATGGCTACACCTTC
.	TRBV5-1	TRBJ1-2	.	CASSSEPRGGYGYTF	TGCGCCAGCAGTTCGGAGCCCCGAGGGGGCTATGGCTACACCTTC
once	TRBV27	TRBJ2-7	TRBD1	CASSLSGTAYEQYF	TGTGCCAGCAGTTTATCCGGGACAGCCTACGAGCAGTACTTC
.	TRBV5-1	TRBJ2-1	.	CASSLGQSSYNEQFF	TGCGCCAGCAGCTTAGGACAGAGCTCCTACAATGAGCAGTTCTTC
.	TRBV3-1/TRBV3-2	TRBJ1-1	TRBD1	CASSQQDRGPEAFF	TGTGCCAGCAGCCAACAAGACAGGGGGCCTGAAGCTTTCTTT
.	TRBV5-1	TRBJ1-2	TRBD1	CASSPGQGMDGYTF	TGCGCCAGCAGCCCGGGACAGGGGATGGATGGCTACACCTTC
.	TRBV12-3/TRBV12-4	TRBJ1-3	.	CASSWASGNTIYF	TGTGCCAGCAGTTGGGCCTCTGGAAACACCATATATTTT
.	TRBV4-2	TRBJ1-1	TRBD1	CASSQTGAEAPVGAFF	TGTGCCAGCAGCCAGACAGGGGCTGAAGCCCCCGTCGGGGCTTTCTTT